Following are 16 T cell receptor beta chains from one sample sequenced in a study of blood T cell repertoires in COVID-19. Sequencing was performed with immunoSEQ multiplex PCR; in TCRdb, only in-frame clones are kept and a portion is missing. There are fewer than 350,000 clones in the sample; approximately 83% occur only once, and about 2% lies in the top ten. The sequenced material came from PBMCs or T cells enriched from blood (not recorded which). The receptors shown here come from a man aged 30 to 39 who had recovered from COVID-19.

The chain links TRBV20-1 to TRBJ1-1, with a weak D call TRBD1 (5 bases). The CDR3 sequence is 12 residues long. Germline CDR1 and CDR2: DFQATT and SNEGSKA (reference sequence). V lost 3 bases to trimming and J lost 4 bases, with 9 bases between them. The CDR3: CSASPGLTEAFF. The DNA for the CDR3 is TGCAGTGCTAGTCCGGGACTCACTGAAGCTTTCTTT.

This chain links TRBV10-3 with TRBJ2-2; weak D call: TRBD1 (6 bases). Trimming removed 5 bases from V and 4 bases from J, with 17 bases in between. The CDR3 runs to 16 residues. Germline V gene data show CDR1 as ENHRY and CDR2 as SYGVKD. CDR3 loop: CAISSLGQGSTGELFF. The CDR3 DNA reads TGTGCCATCAGTTCCTTAGGGCAGGGGAGCACCGGGGAGCTGTTTTTT.

This CDR3 reads CASSLVQGAKAFF. The CDR3 coding sequence is TGTGCCAGCAGTTTAGTACAGGGGGCTAAGGCTTTCTTT. The chain combines TRBV28 with TRBJ1-1; TRBD1 aligns across 9 bases. The CDR3 sequence is 13 residues long. CDR1 and CDR2 from the germline V gene are MDHEN and SYDVKM. The J segment lost 11 bases and the V segment lost 2 bases, leaving 6 bases of the junction unmatched. Variable domain in full (rest from reference TRBV28 and TRBJ1-1): DVKVTQSSRYLVKRTGEKVFLECVQDMDHENMFWYRQDPGLGLRLIYFSYDVKMKEKGDIPEGYSVSREKKERFSLILESASTNQTSMYLCASSLVQGAKAFFGQGTRLTVV.

This sequence joins TRBV29-1 and TRBJ2-7; possibly TRBD1 for D (5 bases). Germline CDR1 SQVTM, CDR2 ANQGSEA. The CDR3 is 12 amino acids. Between the trimmed V and J ends, which lost 6 bases and 3 bases, there was a span of 12 bases. DNA for the CDR3: TGCAGCGTAGAGCAGGGTGGCTACGAGCAGTACTTC. This sequence encodes CSVEQGGYEQYF.

V and J are TRBV5-1 and TRBJ2-7, with TRBD1 as a possible D gene (6 bases). V was pared by 0 bases and J by 3 bases, with 16 bases between. Germline CDR1 is SGHRS and CDR2 is YFSETQ. The CDR3 is 16 residues long. Here the CDR3 DNA reads TGCGCCAGCAGCTTGGCCCCCGGGACACAGGGCTACGAGCAGTACTTC. Encoded protein: CASSLAPGTQGYEQYF.

This clone was counted only a few times. This chain connects TRBV18 to TRBJ2-7; the D gene is possibly TRBD1 (6 bases). The length of the CDR3 is 13 residues. Trimming removed 3 bases at V and 2 bases at J, with 8 bases between. Germline V gene lookup returns CDR1 KGHSH and CDR2 LQKENI. This CDR3 reads CASSPDSTYEQYF. Here the CDR3 DNA reads TGTGCCAGCTCACCGGACAGTACCTACGAGCAGTACTTC.

This chain connects TRBV4-1 to TRBJ1-6; unclear D gene. The CDR3 is made up of 16 amino acids. Germline lookup yields CDR1 MGHRA and CDR2 YSYEKL. Trimming left V 0 bases short and J 0 bases short, with 6 bases between. The CDR3 nucleotides read TGCGCCAGCAGCCAAGACCACAACTCCTATAATTCACCCCTCCACTTT. It translates to CASSQDHNSYNSPLHF.

Concerning this clone itself: Other DNA variants within this sample encode the same CDR3. The rearrangement joins TRBV4-1 to TRBJ1-2; D is unresolved. The CDR3 loop spans 14 amino acids. Between the trimmed V and J ends, which lost 0 bases and 4 bases, there was a span of 9 bases. Germline V CDR1 and CDR2: MGHRA, YSYEKL. CDR3 nucleotide sequence: TGCGCCAGCAGCCAAGATTGGGCCCCCTATGGCTACACCTTC. It specifies CASSQDWAPYGYTF.

V gene TRBV5-1 combines with J gene TRBJ1-2; TRBD1 aligns across 9 bases. The CDR3 consists of 13 residues. Germline CDR1 is SGHRS and CDR2 is YFSETQ. J was trimmed by 10 bases and V by 3 bases; bases with no gene match: 7. Here the CDR3 reads CASSWGQGNYYTF. As DNA, the CDR3 is TGCGCCAGCAGCTGGGGACAGGGCAATTACTACACCTTC.

V gene TRBV30 combines with J gene TRBJ1-6, with D possibly TRBD1 on 6 matching bases. Trimming took off 2 bases at V and 6 bases at J, with 14 bases between the two ends. Germline values: CDR1 GTSNPN, CDR2 SVGIG (reference sequence). The CDR3 covers 15 residues. CDR3 coding DNA: TGTGCCTGGAGTTCGTCAGGGGCGAGTAATTCACCCCTCCACTTT. Its translation is CAWSSSGASNSPLHF.

The chain combines TRBV29-1 with TRBJ1-1, with 8 bases that match TRBD1. The germline gives CDR1 SQVTM, CDR2 ANQGSEA. V lost 5 bases, J lost 3 bases, and 8 bases stayed unmatched. The CDR3 loop spans 14 amino acids. CDR3 region: CSVRKTGDYTEAFF. The CDR3 nucleotides read TGCAGCGTTCGGAAGACAGGGGATTACACTGAAGCTTTCTTT.

J is TRBJ2-7 and V is TRBV19, with TRBD1 matching over 11 bases. J gave up 4 bases and V 4 bases, and 6 bases lay outside the gene matches. This CDR3 is built from 15 residues. Germline loops: CDR1 LNHDA, CDR2 SQIVND (reference sequence). The CDR3 DNA sequence: TGTGCCAGTAGTACCTGGACAGGGGGCGGTTACGAGCAGTACTTC. This gives the protein CASSTWTGGGYEQYF.

CDR3 sequence (DNA): TGTGCCACCAATAGCGGGGACTCCTACAATGAGCAGTTCTTC. It is translated as CATNSGDSYNEQFF. The V and J genes are TRBV10-3 and TRBJ2-1; 8 bases agree with TRBD2. From germline, CDR1 is ENHRY and CDR2 SYGVKD. J lost 0 bases, V lost 10 bases, and 5 bases had no gene match. This CDR3 contains 14 residues.

The chain joins TRBV3-1 (or the pseudogene TRBV3-2) to TRBJ1-1; tentative D call: TRBD1 (5 bases). Looked up from germline, CDR1 is LGHDT and CDR2 is YNNKEL (reference sequence). V lost 3 bases to trimming and J lost 5 bases, with 13 bases between them. The CDR3 consists of 14 residues. CDR3 sequence: CASSHRGTRTEAFF. The CDR3 bases are TGTGCCAGCAGCCACCGGGGGACTAGGACTGAAGCTTTCTTT.

The chain couples TRBV14 to TRBJ2-7, with D possibly TRBD1 on 5 matching bases. The CDR3 is 13 amino acids. Between the trimmed V and J ends, which lost 1 base and 2 bases, there was a span of 6 bases. Germline V gene sequence: CDR1 SGHDN, CDR2 FVKESK. CDR3: CASSQGRAYEQYF. The CDR3 DNA reads as TGTGCCAGCAGCCAAGGCAGGGCCTACGAGCAGTACTTC.

The gene calls are TRBV3-1 (or the pseudogene TRBV3-2) and TRBJ2-5; 9 bases are shared with TRBD2. Looked up from germline, CDR1 is LGHDT and CDR2 is YNNKEL (reference sequence). Trimming took 1 base from V and 5 from J; bases not matched to a gene: 5. This CDR3 contains 15 residues. Here the CDR3 DNA reads TGTGCCAGCAGCCAAGTGGCGGGGGGGAAGGAGACCCAGTACTTC. Its translation: CASSQVAGGKETQYF.